This TCR beta chain was obtained from a study of blood T cell repertoires in COVID-19. Study in general: Acute and convalescent COVID-19 specimens originated in the United States, Italy and Spain. PBMCs, B-cell-depleted T cells, or T cells provided the cDNA or gDNA that made up the material.

Clinical histories supplied by participants themselves formed the basis of cohort assignment. Measured with immunoSEQ multiplex PCR; TCRdb has only the in-frame clones, and not every one. Found here are fewer than 300,000 clones, 88% of them singletons; the top ten hold more than 1%. Trimming cost V 5 bases and J 2 bases; bases outside gene matches: 12. This CDR3 spans 17 amino acids. Per the germline V gene, CDR1 is SGHNT and CDR2 is YENEEA. The origin of this receptor is a woman between 40 and 55 years old with acute COVID-19. This chain uses TRBV11-3 with TRBJ2-5; 9 bases are shared with TRBD2. The sample was PBMCs or T cells enriched from blood (not recorded which). CDR3 loop: CASSGSSETSGQETQYF. Written as DNA, the CDR3 is TGTGCCAGCAGCGGATCGTCGGAGACTAGCGGACAAGAGACCCAGTACTTC.